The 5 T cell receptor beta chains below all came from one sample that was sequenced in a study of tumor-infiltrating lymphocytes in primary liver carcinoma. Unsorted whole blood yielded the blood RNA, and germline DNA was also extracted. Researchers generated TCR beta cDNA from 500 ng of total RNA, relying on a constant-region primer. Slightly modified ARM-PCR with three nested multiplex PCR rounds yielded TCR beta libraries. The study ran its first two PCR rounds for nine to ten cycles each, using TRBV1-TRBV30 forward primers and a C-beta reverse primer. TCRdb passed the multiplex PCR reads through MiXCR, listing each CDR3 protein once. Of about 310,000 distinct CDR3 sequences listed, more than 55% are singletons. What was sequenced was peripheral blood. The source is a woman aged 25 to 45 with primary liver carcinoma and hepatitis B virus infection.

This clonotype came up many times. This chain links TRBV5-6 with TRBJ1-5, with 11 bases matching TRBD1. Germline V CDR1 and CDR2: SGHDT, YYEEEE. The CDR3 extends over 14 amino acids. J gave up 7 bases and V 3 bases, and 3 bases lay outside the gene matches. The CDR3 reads CASSWGTGGQPQHF. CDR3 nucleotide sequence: TGTGCCAGCAGCTGGGGGACAGGGGGACAGCCCCAGCATTTT. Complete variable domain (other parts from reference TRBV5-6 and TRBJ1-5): DAGVTQSPTHLIKTRGQQVTLRCSPKSGHDTVSWYQQALGQGPQFIFQYYEEEERQRGNFPDRFSGHQFPNYSSELNVNALLLGDSALYLCASSWGTGGQPQHFGDGTRLSIL.

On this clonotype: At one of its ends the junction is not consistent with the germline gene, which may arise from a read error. Here the CDR3 DNA reads TGTGCCGGCAGCTTAAGGACTAGCCGAACCACAGATACGCAGTATTTT. Its protein is CAGSLRTSRTTDTQYF. The chain has TRBV7-8 and TRBJ2-3; 8 bases agree with TRBD2. The CDR3 sequence is 16 residues long. CDR1 is SGHVS, CDR2 FQNEAQ, per germline.

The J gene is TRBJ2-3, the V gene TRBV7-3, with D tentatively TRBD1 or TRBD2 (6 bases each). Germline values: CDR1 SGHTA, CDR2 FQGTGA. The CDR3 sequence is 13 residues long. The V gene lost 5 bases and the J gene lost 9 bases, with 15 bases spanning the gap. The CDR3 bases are TGTGCCAGCAGCCCCACAGGGACTGGGACGCAGTATTTT. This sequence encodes CASSPTGTGTQYF.

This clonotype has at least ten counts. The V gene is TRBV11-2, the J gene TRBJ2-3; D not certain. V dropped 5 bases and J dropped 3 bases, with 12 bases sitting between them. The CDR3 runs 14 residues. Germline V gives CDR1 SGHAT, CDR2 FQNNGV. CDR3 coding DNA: TGTGCCAGCAGCCCGGGCCAATTTACAGATACGCAGTATTTT. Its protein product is CASSPGQFTDTQYF.

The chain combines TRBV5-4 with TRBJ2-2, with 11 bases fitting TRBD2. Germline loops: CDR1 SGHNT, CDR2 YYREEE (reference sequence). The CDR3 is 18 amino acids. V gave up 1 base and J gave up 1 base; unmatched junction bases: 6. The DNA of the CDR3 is TGTGCCAGCAGCTTGATTTTGACTAGCGGGAAGAACACCGGGGAGCTGTTTTTT. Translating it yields CASSLILTSGKNTGELFF.